This T cell receptor beta chain derives from a study of T cell responses to AZD1222 COVID-19 vaccine. Study as a whole: Second-dose groups at about 4 or about 12 weeks were pooled. Study findings and constraints: Most donors were white British, females outnumbered males, and clonal diversity was possibly underestimated.

The CDR3 is 16 amino acids. The ends lost 6 bases at V and 0 bases at J; junction bases unmatched: 10. Germline CDR1 KGHSH, CDR2 LQKENI. Concerning this clone: Its antigen is unidentified.

TCRdb's table, derived via immunoSEQ multiplex PCR, lists solely in-frame clones and lacks some. Of roughly 170,000 clones in the sample, roughly 87% were seen once. The material sequenced was peripheral blood, taken on day 0 of AZD1222 vaccination. The chain carries TRBV18 and TRBJ1-1, with 7 bases identical to TRBD1. This receptor was taken from an adult in good health. In DNA, the CDR3 is TGTGCCAGCTCGACCAGGGGGGGGAGGATGAACACTGAAGCTTTCTTT. Protein sequence: CASSTRGGRMNTEAFF.